Shown below are 26 T cell receptor beta chains from a single sample sequenced in a study of T cell changes during pregnancy in multiple sclerosis (dated 2019 in TCRdb). The method was the immunoSEQ multiplex PCR assay. As stored in TCRdb, this immuneACCESS dataset retains in-frame rearrangements with V and J assigned. A fraction of the clones does not appear; measured against another copy, unresolved V genes explain less than half of the discrepancy, and the remainder lacks a known reason. The sample profile shows about 92,000 clones; around 94% of them were found once. Clones ranked in the top ten supply 2.6% of the sample. The sample here was peripheral blood, taken in the first trimester of pregnancy. The receptors derive from a female donor with multiple sclerosis, enrolled in a pregnancy study.

The chain uses TRBV11-2 and TRBJ2-7; 7 bases map to TRBD1. The germline V gene has CDR1 SGHAT and CDR2 FQNNGV. The CDR3 is 14 residues long. Losses at the gene ends were 5 bases for V and 3 bases for J; bases not matched to a gene: 7. As DNA, the CDR3 is TGTGCCAGCAGCCTACCAACAGGGGACTACGAGCAGTACTTC. It specifies CASSLPTGDYEQYF.

The chain couples TRBV5-1 to TRBJ2-7; D unresolved. Germline CDR1 SGHRS, CDR2 YFSETQ. With 0 bases removed from V and 4 bases from J, the gap between germline ends came to 11 bases. The CDR3 is 14 residues long. The CDR3 loop is CASSLGRFGYEQYF. The CDR3 coding sequence is TGCGCCAGCAGCTTGGGAAGGTTCGGGTACGAGCAGTACTTC. Combining the CDR3 with reference TRBV5-1 and TRBJ2-7 gives the whole variable domain KAGVTQTPRYLIKTRGQQVTLSCSPISGHRSVSWYQQTPGQGLQFLFEYFSETQRNKGNFPGRFSGRQFSNSRSEMNVSTLELGDSALYLCASSLGRFGYEQYFGPGTRLTVT.

The chain couples TRBV15 to TRBJ1-2, with D possibly TRBD1 on 5 matching bases. The V gene lost 5 bases and the J gene lost 1 base, with 8 bases spanning the gap. Per the germline V gene, CDR1 is LNHNV and CDR2 is YYDKDF (reference sequence). The CDR3 runs 13 residues. The CDR3 DNA reads TGTGCCACCAGCCGCCAGGGTAACTATGGCTACACCTTC. This gives the protein CATSRQGNYGYTF.

The chain has TRBV28 and TRBJ2-7; TRBD2 agrees at 7 bases. J was trimmed by 7 bases and V by 8 bases; bases with no gene match: 14. This CDR3 is 14 amino acids long. The germline CDR1 and CDR2 sequences are MDHEN and SYDVKM. Here the CDR3 DNA reads TGTGCCAGCCCGAGGGGTGGCGGGAGATTGGAGCAGTACTTC. This gives the protein CASPRGGGRLEQYF.

Only a few counts were recorded for this clone. V and J are TRBV10-3 and TRBJ1-1; TRBD1 matches 7 bases. Germline V gene lookup returns CDR1 ENHRY and CDR2 SYGVKD. The junction had 8 bases not matched to a gene; V was cut back by 9 bases and J by 4 bases. The CDR3 has 13 residues. The CDR3 region has the DNA TGTGCCATGAGCACCCCAGGGGGCACTGAAGCTTTCTTT. It codes for CAMSTPGGTEAFF.

This chain connects TRBV6-5 to TRBJ2-1; 7 positions match TRBD2. CDR3 length equals 15 residues. Germline CDR1 MNHEY, CDR2 SVGAGI. After removal of 0 bases from V and 4 bases from J, the junction contained 3 bases not matched to a gene. CDR3 in amino acids: CASSYSGGSYNEQFF. DNA for the CDR3: TGTGCCAGCAGTTACTCAGGCGGGAGTTACAATGAGCAGTTCTTC.

The chain recombines TRBV28 with TRBJ1-1, with D unclear. The CDR3 is 14 residues long. Germline-derived CDR1 and CDR2 are MDHEN and SYDVKM. V lost 3 bases, J lost 8 bases, and 16 bases lay in between. The CDR3 is CASSFRGRNGEAFF. CDR3 bases: TGTGCCAGCAGTTTTCGGGGAAGGAATGGAGAAGCTTTCTTT.

The chain combines TRBV5-1 with TRBJ2-7; 8 bases match TRBD1. Germline V gene data show CDR1 as SGHRS and CDR2 as YFSETQ. V gave up 4 bases and J gave up 4 bases; unmatched junction bases: 7. The CDR3 covers 14 residues. CDR3 in DNA: TGCGCCAGCAGCGGAGTGGACAGGGCGTACGAGCAGTACTTC. This translates into CASSGVDRAYEQYF.

This rearrangement joins TRBV9 to TRBJ2-7; D is ambiguous. The V end was cut by 0 bases, the J end by 4 bases, with 11 bases between. The CDR3 totals 14 residues. Germline V gene lookup returns CDR1 SGDLS and CDR2 YYNGEE. In DNA form, the CDR3 reads TGTGCCAGCAGCGTAGGGCCAGGTGGATACGAGCAGTACTTC. Amino acids: CASSVGPGGYEQYF.

A word on this clone: Distinct nucleotide sequences in the sample also encode this CDR3. The chain has TRBV19 and TRBJ2-7; TRBD2 matches 9 bases. V lost 3 bases and J lost 4; bases outside the gene matches: 4. The CDR3 runs 14 residues. The germline CDR1 and CDR2 sequences are LNHDA and SQIVND (reference sequence). CDR3 region: CASSMGLAGYEQYF. The CDR3 nucleotides read TGTGCCAGTAGTATGGGGCTAGCGGGATACGAGCAGTACTTC.

This clone is a singleton in its sample. V is TRBV28 and J is TRBJ1-2; 7 nucleotides align to TRBD1. This CDR3 region has 12 residues. J lost 5 bases, V lost 7 bases, and 4 bases had no gene match. The germline gives CDR1 MDHEN, CDR2 SYDVKM. CDR3 sequence (DNA): TGTGCCAGCACCAGGGGGTCTTATGGCTACACCTTC. It is translated as CASTRGSYGYTF.

CDR3 residues: CASTLAGGETQYF. In DNA form, the CDR3 reads TGCGCCAGTACTCTAGCGGGAGGGGAGACCCAGTACTTC. The rearrangement joins TRBV5-1 to TRBJ2-5, with 12 bases fitting TRBD2. The CDR3 runs to 13 residues. Germline V gene data show CDR1 as SGHRS and CDR2 as YFSETQ. The junction had 4 bases not matched to a gene; V was cut back by 8 bases and J by 5 bases.

The genes are TRBV28 and TRBJ2-5; 9 nucleotides line up with TRBD1. Trimming cost V 3 bases and J 5 bases; bases outside gene matches: 7. Germline assignment: CDR1 MDHEN and CDR2 SYDVKM. This CDR3 comprises 15 residues. The CDR3 is CASSFQGTGWETQYF. In DNA form, the CDR3 reads TGTGCCAGCAGTTTCCAAGGGACAGGGTGGGAGACCCAGTACTTC.

The sample holds many counts of this clone. This same CDR3 is encoded by further DNA sequences in the sample. V usage is TRBV7-8 and J usage is TRBJ1-1; perhaps TRBD1 as D (5 bases). Germline CDR1 and CDR2: SGHVS and FQNEAQ. V shed 2 bases and J shed 8 bases, with 9 bases lying between them. There are 12 residues in the CDR3. In nucleotides, the CDR3 is TGTGCCAGCAGCTTAACAGGTTTCGAAGCTTTCTTT. This translates into CASSLTGFEAFF.

For this clone: An end of the junction differs from the germline gene, which may be a read error. The rearrangement uses TRBV20-1 and TRBJ2-3; 8 bases align to TRBD2. Per germline, CDR1 DFQATT and CDR2 SNEGSKA (reference sequence). The CDR3 runs to 11 residues. In nucleotides, the CDR3 is TGCAGTGCGCGACCCGGGACTAGGGCCCATTTT. Residues: CSARPGTRAHF.

This chain joins TRBV5-1 and TRBJ2-5, with TRBD1 matching over 8 bases. The germline V gene has CDR1 SGHRS and CDR2 YFSETQ. The CDR3 consists of 16 residues. J was trimmed by 4 bases and V by 0 bases; bases with no gene match: 8. The CDR3 nucleotides read TGCGCCAGCAGCTTGGCCGACAGGGGAGAAGGAGAGACCCAGTACTTC. The encoded protein is CASSLADRGEGETQYF.

The V call is TRBV11-3, the J call TRBJ2-1; a possible D gene is TRBD2 (6 bases). The CDR3 is 14 amino acids. Trimming left V 1 base short and J 7 bases short, with 11 bases between. Looked up from germline, CDR1 is SGHNT and CDR2 is YENEEA. The CDR3 loop reads CASSLVASANEQFF. CDR3 in DNA: TGTGCCAGCAGCTTAGTCGCTAGCGCGAATGAGCAGTTCTTC.

V usage is TRBV27 and J usage is TRBJ1-1; D is perhaps TRBD1 (6 bases). V lost 4 bases, J lost 4 bases, and 13 bases lay in between. The CDR3 runs 14 residues. CDR1 MNHEY and CDR2 SMNVEV come from the germline V gene (reference sequence). The CDR3 spells CASSYHPRGTEAFF. CDR3 coding DNA: TGTGCCAGCAGTTACCATCCCAGGGGCACTGAAGCTTTCTTT.

The CDR3 nucleotides read TGTGCCAGCGGGCACGAGCGGGGACTAGCGGGACCCTCCTACAATGAGCAGTTCTTC. Translating gives CASGHERGLAGPSYNEQFF. The chain employs TRBV27 and TRBJ2-1, with 13 positions matching TRBD2. The CDR3 totals 19 residues. V shed 8 bases, J shed 0 bases, and the junction held 13 bases outside the gene matches. Germline V gene sequence: CDR1 MNHEY, CDR2 SMNVEV (reference sequence).

This clone was observed a single time. The chain is built from TRBV9 and TRBJ2-7, with D maybe TRBD1 (5 bases). Trimming cost V 3 bases and J 3 bases, with 7 bases left between them. Germline CDR1 and CDR2: SGDLS and YYNGEE. CDR3 length: 12 residues. CDR3 sequence (DNA): TGTGCCAGCAGCGGAACAGGCTACGAGCAGTACTTC. Encoded protein: CASSGTGYEQYF.

This sequence joins TRBV6-5 and TRBJ2-7; 9 bases line up with TRBD1. Germline values: CDR1 MNHEY, CDR2 SVGAGI. The CDR3 totals 13 residues. The trim removed 6 bases at V and 5 bases at J, leaving 5 bases unmatched. The CDR3 loop reads CASRDTGGDEQYF. The CDR3 DNA is TGTGCCAGCAGAGATACAGGGGGCGACGAGCAGTACTTC.

This clone was seen only once. J is TRBJ1-1 and V is TRBV14; possible D gene TRBD1, 6 bases. Per the germline V gene, CDR1 is SGHDN and CDR2 is FVKESK. The CDR3 spans 17 residues. V was clipped by 5 bases and J by 7 bases, with 26 bases between them. CDR3 sequence: CASSEDRQRSRLLEAFF. For the CDR3, the DNA is TGTGCCAGCAGCGAGGACAGACAGCGATCTCGTCTCCTTGAAGCTTTCTTT.

This sequence joins TRBV30 and TRBJ2-7; weak D call: TRBD2 (6 bases). The CDR3 consists of 15 residues. Germline-derived CDR1 and CDR2 are GTSNPN and SVGIG (reference sequence). V was cut by 0 bases and J by 3 bases, with 15 bases left in between. CDR3 region: CAWSVGHSGNYEQYF. The CDR3 DNA reads TGTGCCTGGAGTGTAGGGCATAGCGGAAACTACGAGCAGTACTTC.

The chain couples TRBV4-3 to TRBJ2-1; 9 bases are shared with TRBD2. Germline CDR1 and CDR2: LGHNA and YSLEER. V was pared by 0 bases and J by 5 bases, with 8 bases of the junction left unmatched. The CDR3 covers 17 residues. DNA for the CDR3: TGCGCCAGCAGCCAAGATCCCGGGACTAGCACTCACAATGAGCAGTTCTTC. Residues: CASSQDPGTSTHNEQFF.

The chain couples TRBV6-1 to TRBJ2-2; D is unresolved. CDR1 and CDR2 from the germline V gene are MNHNS and SASEGT. This CDR3 has 16 residues. Between the trimmed V and J ends, which lost 1 base and 0 bases, there was a span of 9 bases. DNA of the CDR3: TGTGCCAGCAGTGAAGGACTGCCCTCGAACACCGGGGAGCTGTTTTTT. Translating it yields CASSEGLPSNTGELFF.

The chain carries TRBV7-3 and TRBJ2-2; perhaps TRBD2 as D (7 bases). The CDR3 sequence is 14 residues long. CDR1 and CDR2 from the germline V gene are SGHTA and FQGTGA. V lost 6 bases and J 5 bases, leaving 13 bases between the germline ends. The CDR3 sequence: CASSGGGDTGELFF. For the CDR3, the DNA is TGTGCCAGCAGTGGAGGGGGGGATACCGGGGAGCTGTTTTTT.